This TCR beta chain was profiled in a study of cytomegalovirus exposure and HLA in healthy donors (dated by TCRdb to the late 2010s). Broadly, across the study: According to an earlier analysis of a few hundred of the donors, 150 million to 200 million T cells yielded over 100 million unique TCR beta sequences and roughly 280 Gb of sequence data. Of the 300 to 500 genotyped donors, 80% to 90% were placed in the genetic ancestry cluster associated with self-reported Caucasian donors. Besides the first cohort of roughly 640 subjects, a separate validation cohort made up of over 95 different subjects was used. The study aimed to test whether cataloging public T cell receptors could reveal signatures of past pathogen exposure. A handful of DR-DQ haplotypes were handled as single units for association and clustering because linkage in the cohort was strong. Alongside the repertoire data, information on donor age, sex, ethnicity and CMV serostatus was compiled. Class I and class II HLA loci were covered by the typing at four-digit resolution. In a later genetic analysis, genome-wide SNP genotypes for about 55% of the roughly 700 donors were used, and that subset was treated as a discovery cohort. The number of donors typed differed by locus, with roughly 620-630 for A, B, C, DRB1 and DQB1, more than 500 for DQA1, about 610 for DPA1, and 400 to 490 for DPB1. On average, 235,054 unique TCR beta nucleotide sequences were sequenced per donor among a few hundred genotyped donors of the cohort, with about 17% of those sequences being non-productive. To study patterns of TCR occurrence, a later analysis re-analyzed previously published TCR beta repertoires from around 660 donors and added high-resolution HLA genotyping. Using immunosequencing, the study profiled T cell repertoires from 666 subjects and related those repertoires to cytomegalovirus serostatus. All discovery cohort repertoires had been generated using a single sequencing platform. An early release that covered about 600 HLA-typed donors contained around 300 gigabases of sequencing data and around 80 million unique TCR sequences. To predict cytomegalovirus infection status, the study brought together high-throughput TCR immunosequencing, statistical association of individual TCRs with disease status, and machine learning. In the later analysis, no new phenotypic data were used to find candidate immune exposures; instead, reliance was placed on TCR beta sequences and their occurrence across donors. An earlier analysis of 587 of the donors applied high-throughput TCR beta sequencing to assess whether each TCR beta V gene segment acted as functional or pseudogenic.

Library generation was performed with the immunoSEQ multiplex PCR assay. For the multiplex PCR, a mixture combining 60 forward primers for TCR Vbeta segments and 13 reverse primers for TCR Jbeta segments was used. The CDR3 region of rearranged TCR beta genes was amplified from genomic DNA with a multiplex PCR assay. The Illumina HiSeq System was used to sequence the amplified TCR beta libraries as 87-base-pair reads. The authors' pipeline ran thus. A later analysis counted approximately 74 million unique TCR beta chains across the 500 to 850 repertoires, and 10 million to 11 million of these chains were shared by at least two donors. A nearest-neighbor algorithm error-corrected the raw reads and collapsed the reads into unique sequences, merging closely related sequences to remove PCR and sequencing errors. V, D and J gene segments were assigned by aligning CDR3 sequences to IMGT reference sequences. Each retained sequence needed at least a six-nucleotide match to both a V gene segment and a J gene segment. A rearrangement was called productive if the CDR3 had no stop codons and remained in frame with V and J, and every other rearrangement was called non-productive. CDR3 was defined according to IMGT convention as the region running from the second conserved V-encoded cysteine to the conserved J-encoded phenylalanine. The earlier analysis of 500 to 750 of the donors excluded any sequence lacking an unambiguous match to a single V gene segment. In an earlier analysis of some 590 of the donors, a V segment was called functional when productive rearrangements were above 56.7%, and segregating when the standard deviation between donors exceeded 5%. A statistical classification framework was built to diagnose cytomegalovirus status from the catalog of TCR beta chain sequences. In a later analysis, TCR nucleotide sequences were compared against IMGT/GENE-DB human TR gene sequences so that V and J genes could be assigned. The TCRdist pipeline was used in a later analysis to assign CDR3 sequences and most-parsimonious VDJ recombination scenarios. In a later analysis, every TCR beta chain was defined by the combination of its CDR3 amino acid sequence and its V-gene family, and reads without a unique V-gene family were dropped. As a way to deal with suspected cross-contamination and a sequencing artifact, a later analysis dropped over 550 nucleotide sequences that were highly shared and had low generation probability. In a later analysis, a clonal expansion index was calculated for each public chain from normalized within-repertoire ranks of inferred template counts. In a later analysis, generation probabilities were computed using a VDJ recombination model fitted to out-of-frame rearrangements, and the results were checked against IGoR. In a later analysis, hypergeometric tests were used to score TCR-TCR, TCR-HLA and TCR-CMV co-occurrence, with a repertoire-size bias correction applied to TCR pairs. A later analysis estimated false discovery rates by permuting HLA or CMV assignments 20 times. A later analysis grouped co-occurring TCRs with DBSCAN, adding TCRdist sequence similarity when clustering within HLA-allele-positive subsets. Repertoires with fewer than 30,000 or more than 120,000 public chains were left out of co-occurrence clustering, as were five repertoires with anomalous nucleotide sharing. The clones in this table, taken by TCRdb from immuneACCESS, are in-frame only. Not every clone is retained; where verified, under half of the shortfall comes from an unresolved V gene, and the cause of the rest is unknown. V, J and clone size are those of that table, while D and trimming were read from the DNA. The sample contains around 170,000 clones, approximately 80% of them found a single time. Of the sample, less than 0.65% is held by the ten largest clones.

The cohort was made up of 500 to 850 healthy bone marrow donors. All cohort members were sampled while nominally healthy, although unrecorded immune exposures were likely present. The donor was CMV seronegative and belonged to the group of 352 seronegative cohort members. Each donor provided a peripheral blood sample, and peripheral blood mononuclear cells were used for TCR beta sequencing. The Qiagen DNeasy Blood Extraction Kit was used to extract genomic DNA from the blood cell samples. The CDR3 has 13 amino acids, counting the end cysteine and phenylalanine. Only the CDR3 region is kept as DNA, spanning 39 bases read in frame from base 1. Trimming takes 6 bases off V and 9 bases off J; junction bases not matched to a gene: 8. The germline V gene supplies CDR1 MNHNS and CDR2 SASEGT. In regard to this clone: The clone's antigen remains unknown. Base qualities are not provided; no much larger clone lies one nucleotide away.

What the work shows at the level of the full study, not this receptor alone: A further reported finding was that TCR beta sequences accurately predicted the HLA-A and HLA-B alleles for most subjects in the first cohort. A later genetic analysis associated a missense DCLRE1C variant with V-gene and J-gene trimming of TCR beta chains, and an independent cohort replicated the association. Several of the top co-occurrence clusters appeared to be linked to parvovirus B19, influenza, CMV and Epstein-Barr virus, according to a later analysis. Correlated functional status among segregating V segments might be attributable to linkage disequilibrium, but an unknown experimental factor could not be ruled out. In an earlier analysis of more than 450 of the donors, most TCR beta V segments were observed in productive rearrangements about 87% or about 30% of the time, broadly matching IMGT annotations. According to a later analysis, most CMV-associated TCR beta chains appeared to be HLA-restricted, and the HLA associations seemed to be driven largely by CMV exposure. Three of the identified cytomegalovirus-associated TCR beta chains were confirmed in vitro to be specific for cytomegalovirus antigens. Because counts were too low, 15 to 20 rarely observed V segments, including chromosome 9 orphons, were left out of the earlier analysis of about 620 of the donors. Across donors, most TCR sequences were observed very rarely, whereas some public TCRs were present in many individuals. The cohort was sequenced for TCR beta chains only, and without alpha or paired-chain data the features that could be detected were limited. The presence/absence analyses assumed that sequencing depth was roughly uniform across donors, and that assumption may not be true. The authors suggested that the approach could potentially be extended to other disease states and immunological phenotypes. In a later analysis, the rate of TCR association differed among HLA loci, with DRB1 alleles having the most associated TCRs and HLA-C alleles having the fewest. A later analysis found that HLA-associated TCR beta chains were more clonally expanded and had lower generation probabilities than equally common non-associated chains. According to a later genetic analysis, donors in an Asian-associated ancestry cluster had fewer N-insertions in productive TCRs than the approximately 610-donor mean. A total of some 180 TCR beta chains were listed by the study as associated with cytomegalovirus. Assigning TCR associations to individual alleles was difficult when HLA alleles, especially DR and DQ, strongly co-occurred. Immune exposure information for the cohort was limited to CMV serostatus. The 87-base-pair reads could not distinguish some IMGT-functional V segments, including TRBV6-2 and TRBV6-3, so those segments were excluded. Because HLA typing was unavailable for some donors at each locus, only the typed subset was used in association tests. A group of highly shared sequence variants was considered likely to be a technical artifact of the sequencing pipeline. Specific HLA alleles were associated with roughly 16,000 TCR beta sequences at a false discovery rate of 0.05 in a later analysis. The classifier was reported to diagnose cytomegalovirus status with high specificity and sensitivity in both the original and validation cohorts.

The receptor's source is a woman between 45 and 60 years old in good health and CMV-seronegative. Source material: PBMCs. This chain joins TRBV6-1 to TRBJ1-5, with 7 middle bases fitting TRBD1. The nucleotide sequence is TGTGCCAGCAGGACGGACAGGTTGCGGCCCCAGCATTTT. The encoded protein is CASRTDRLRPQHF.